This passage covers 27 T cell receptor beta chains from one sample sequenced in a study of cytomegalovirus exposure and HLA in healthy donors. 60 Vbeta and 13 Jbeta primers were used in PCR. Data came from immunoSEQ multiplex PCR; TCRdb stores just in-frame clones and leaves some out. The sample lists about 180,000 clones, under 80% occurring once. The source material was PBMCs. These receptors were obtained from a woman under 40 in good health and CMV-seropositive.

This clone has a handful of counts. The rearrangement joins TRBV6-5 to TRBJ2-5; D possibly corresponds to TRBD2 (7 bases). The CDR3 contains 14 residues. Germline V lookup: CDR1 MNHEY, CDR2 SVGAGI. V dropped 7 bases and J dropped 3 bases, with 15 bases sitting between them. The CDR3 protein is CASIKGGGKETQYF. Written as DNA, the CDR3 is TGTGCCAGCATCAAGGGGGGGGGCAAAGAGACCCAGTACTTC.

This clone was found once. Here the CDR3 DNA reads TGTGCCAGCAGTCCATCAGGAAATAGCAATCAGCCCCAGCATTTT. This gives the protein CASSPSGNSNQPQHF. This chain connects TRBV6-5 to TRBJ1-5; D unresolved. The ends were cut back, 5 bases at V and 0 bases at J, with 11 bases in the middle. CDR1 MNHEY and CDR2 SVGAGI come from the germline V gene. The CDR3 contains 15 residues.

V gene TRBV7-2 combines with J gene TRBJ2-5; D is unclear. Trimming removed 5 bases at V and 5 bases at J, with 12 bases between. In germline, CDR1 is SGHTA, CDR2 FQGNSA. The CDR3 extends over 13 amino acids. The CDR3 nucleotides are TGTGCCAGCAGCCTGAGCGTCGGGGAGACCCAGTACTTC. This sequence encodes CASSLSVGETQYF.

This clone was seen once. The CDR3 loop is CASSLEAGGLPYEQYF. DNA of the CDR3: TGTGCCAGCAGCTTGGAAGCGGGGGGCCTACCCTACGAGCAGTACTTC. The V call is TRBV11-3, the J call TRBJ2-7; TRBD2 matches 9 bases. V dropped 3 bases and J dropped 2; count of bases not matched to a gene: 8. CDR3 size: 16 residues. Germline V gives CDR1 SGHNT, CDR2 YENEEA.

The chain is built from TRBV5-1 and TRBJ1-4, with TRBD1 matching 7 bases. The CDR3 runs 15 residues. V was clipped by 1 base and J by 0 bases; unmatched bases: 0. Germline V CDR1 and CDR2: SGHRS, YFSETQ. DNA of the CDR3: TGCGCCAGCAGCTTGACAGGGGCAACTAATGAAAAACTGTTTTTT. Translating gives CASSLTGATNEKLFF.

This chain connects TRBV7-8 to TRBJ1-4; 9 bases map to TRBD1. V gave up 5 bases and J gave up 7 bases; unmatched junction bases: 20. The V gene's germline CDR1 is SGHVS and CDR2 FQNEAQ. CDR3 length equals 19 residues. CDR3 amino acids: CASSGRQGEVRGSGEKLFF. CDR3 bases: TGTGCCAGCAGCGGCAGACAGGGGGAGGTTCGTGGATCGGGTGAAAAACTGTTTTTT.

The CDR3: CASSLAGRVSEKLFF. The CDR3 nucleotides read TGTGCCAGCAGCTTAGCCGGCAGGGTTAGTGAAAAACTGTTTTTT. The genes are TRBV7-2 and TRBJ1-4; tentatively, D is TRBD1 (5 bases). V lost 0 bases to trimming and J lost 7 bases, with 12 bases between them. Germline V CDR1 and CDR2: SGHTA, FQGNSA. The CDR3 has 15 residues.

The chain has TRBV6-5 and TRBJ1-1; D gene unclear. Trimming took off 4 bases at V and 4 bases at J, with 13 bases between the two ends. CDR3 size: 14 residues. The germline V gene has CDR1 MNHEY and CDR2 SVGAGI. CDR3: CASSSTPAGTEAFF. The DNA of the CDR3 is TGTGCCAGCAGTTCGACACCGGCGGGCACTGAAGCTTTCTTT.

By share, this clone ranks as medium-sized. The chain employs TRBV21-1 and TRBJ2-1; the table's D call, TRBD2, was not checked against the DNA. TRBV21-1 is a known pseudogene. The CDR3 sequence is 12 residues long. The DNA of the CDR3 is TGTGCCAGCAGCACGGAGTACAATGAGCAGTTCTTC. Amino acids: CASSTEYNEQFF.

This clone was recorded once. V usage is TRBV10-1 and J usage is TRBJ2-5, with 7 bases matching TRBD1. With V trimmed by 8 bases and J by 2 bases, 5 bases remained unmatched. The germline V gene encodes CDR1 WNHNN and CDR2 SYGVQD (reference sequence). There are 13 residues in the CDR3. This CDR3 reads CASGATGQETQYF. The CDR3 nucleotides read TGCGCCAGCGGGGCGACAGGGCAAGAGACCCAGTACTTC.

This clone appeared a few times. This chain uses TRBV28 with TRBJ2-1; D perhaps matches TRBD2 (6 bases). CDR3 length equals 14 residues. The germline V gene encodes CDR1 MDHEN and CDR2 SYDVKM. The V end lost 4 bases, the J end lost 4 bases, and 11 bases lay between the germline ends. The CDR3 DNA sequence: TGTGCCAGCAGTTCGGGACTTGCGTACAATGAGCAGTTCTTC. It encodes CASSSGLAYNEQFF.

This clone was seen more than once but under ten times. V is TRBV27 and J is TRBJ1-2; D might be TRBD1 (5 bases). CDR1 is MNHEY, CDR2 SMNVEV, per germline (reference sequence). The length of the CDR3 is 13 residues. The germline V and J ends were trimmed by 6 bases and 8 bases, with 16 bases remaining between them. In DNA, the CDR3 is TGTGCCAGCAGAAACCTAGGGGCGCCCGGCTACACCTTC. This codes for CASRNLGAPGYTF.

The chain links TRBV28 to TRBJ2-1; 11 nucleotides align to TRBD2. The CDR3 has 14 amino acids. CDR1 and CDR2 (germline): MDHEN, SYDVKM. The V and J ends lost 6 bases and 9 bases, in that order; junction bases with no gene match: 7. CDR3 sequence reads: CASSSPGLAGEQFF. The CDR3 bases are TGTGCCAGCAGCAGTCCCGGACTAGCGGGTGAGCAGTTCTTC.

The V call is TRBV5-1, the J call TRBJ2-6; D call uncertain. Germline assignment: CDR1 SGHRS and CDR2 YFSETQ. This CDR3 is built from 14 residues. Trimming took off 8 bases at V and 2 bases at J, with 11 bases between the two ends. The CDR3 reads CASSRSAGANVLTF. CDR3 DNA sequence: TGCGCCAGTTCCCGGTCTGCTGGGGCCAACGTCCTGACTTTC.

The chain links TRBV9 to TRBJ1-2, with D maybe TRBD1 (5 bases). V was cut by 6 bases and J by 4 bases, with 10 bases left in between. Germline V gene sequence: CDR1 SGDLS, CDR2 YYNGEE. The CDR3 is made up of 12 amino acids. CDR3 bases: TGTGCCAGCAAGGGGAGGAGCTATGGCTACACCTTC. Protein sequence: CASKGRSYGYTF. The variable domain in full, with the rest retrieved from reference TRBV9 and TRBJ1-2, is DSGVTQTPKHLITATGQRVTLRCSPRSGDLSVYWYQQSLDQGLQFLIQYYNGEERAKGNILERFSAQQFPDLHSELNLSSLELGDSALYFCASKGRSYGYTFGSGTRLTVV.

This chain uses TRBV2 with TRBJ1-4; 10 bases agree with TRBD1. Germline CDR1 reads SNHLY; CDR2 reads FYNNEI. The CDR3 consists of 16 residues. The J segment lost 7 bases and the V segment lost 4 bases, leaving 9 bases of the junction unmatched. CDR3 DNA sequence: TGTGCCAGCAGTGTAATACCGGGACAGGGGCCTGAAAAACTGTTTTTT. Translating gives CASSVIPGQGPEKLFF. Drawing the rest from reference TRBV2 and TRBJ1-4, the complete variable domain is EPEVTQTPSHQVTQMGQEVILRCVPISNHLYFYWYRQILGQKVEFLVSFYNNEISEKSEIFDDQFSVERPDGSNFTLKIRSTKLEDSAMYFCASSVIPGQGPEKLFFGSGTQLSVL.

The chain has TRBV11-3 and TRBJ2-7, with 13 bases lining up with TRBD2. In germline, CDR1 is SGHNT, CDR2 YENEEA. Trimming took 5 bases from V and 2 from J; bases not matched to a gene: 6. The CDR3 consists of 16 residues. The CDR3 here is CASSTRTSGGTYEQYF. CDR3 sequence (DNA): TGTGCCAGCAGCACCCGGACTAGCGGGGGTACCTACGAGCAGTACTTC.

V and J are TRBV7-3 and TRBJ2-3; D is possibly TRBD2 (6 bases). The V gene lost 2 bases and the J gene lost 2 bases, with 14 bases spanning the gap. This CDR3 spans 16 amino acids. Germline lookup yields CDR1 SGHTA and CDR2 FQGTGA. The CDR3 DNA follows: TGTGCCAGCAGCTTATCCGGGGGAGTATTCACAGATACGCAGTATTTT. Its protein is CASSLSGGVFTDTQYF.

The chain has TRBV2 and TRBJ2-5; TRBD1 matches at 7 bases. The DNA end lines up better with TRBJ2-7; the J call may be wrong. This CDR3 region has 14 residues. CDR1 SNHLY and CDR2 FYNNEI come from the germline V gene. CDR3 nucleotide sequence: TGTGCCAGCAGTCGCGAACAGGGGCGGAACGAGCAGTACTTC. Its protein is CASSREQGRNEQYF.

The CDR3 protein is CASSQGSRGVGETQYF. In DNA form, the CDR3 reads TGCGCCAGCAGCCAGGGTTCCCGGGGGGTGGGAGAGACCCAGTACTTC. The V call is TRBV4-3, the J call TRBJ2-5; 7 bases agree with TRBD2. J lost 4 bases, V lost 3 bases, and 11 bases had no gene match. From germline, CDR1 is LGHNA and CDR2 YSLEER. This CDR3 comprises 16 residues.

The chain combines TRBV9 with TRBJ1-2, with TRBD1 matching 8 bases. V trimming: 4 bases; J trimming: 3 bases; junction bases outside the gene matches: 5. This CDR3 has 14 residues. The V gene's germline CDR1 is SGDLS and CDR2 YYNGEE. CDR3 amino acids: CASSPSTGDYGYTF. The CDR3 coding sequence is TGTGCCAGCAGCCCTTCGACAGGGGACTATGGCTACACCTTC. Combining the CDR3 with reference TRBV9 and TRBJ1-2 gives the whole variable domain DSGVTQTPKHLITATGQRVTLRCSPRSGDLSVYWYQQSLDQGLQFLIQYYNGEERAKGNILERFSAQQFPDLHSELNLSSLELGDSALYFCASSPSTGDYGYTFGSGTRLTVV.

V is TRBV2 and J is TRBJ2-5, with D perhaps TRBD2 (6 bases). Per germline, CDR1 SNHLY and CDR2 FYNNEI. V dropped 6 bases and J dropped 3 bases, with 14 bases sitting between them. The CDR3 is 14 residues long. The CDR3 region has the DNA TGTGCCAGCAGGGACCGGGAGTACGAAGAGACCCAGTACTTC. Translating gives CASRDREYEETQYF.

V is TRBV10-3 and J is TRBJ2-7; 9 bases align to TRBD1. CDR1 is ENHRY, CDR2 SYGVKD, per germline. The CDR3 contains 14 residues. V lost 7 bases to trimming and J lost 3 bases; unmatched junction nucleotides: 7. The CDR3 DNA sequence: TGTGCCATCAACCCGAGACAGGGGGTCTACGAGCAGTACTTC. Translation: CAINPRQGVYEQYF.

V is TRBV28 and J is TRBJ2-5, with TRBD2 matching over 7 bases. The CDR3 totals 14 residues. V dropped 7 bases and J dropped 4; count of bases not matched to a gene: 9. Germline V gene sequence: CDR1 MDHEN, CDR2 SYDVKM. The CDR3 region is CASNNERGGETQYF. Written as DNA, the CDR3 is TGTGCCAGCAACAACGAGCGGGGAGGAGAGACCCAGTACTTC.

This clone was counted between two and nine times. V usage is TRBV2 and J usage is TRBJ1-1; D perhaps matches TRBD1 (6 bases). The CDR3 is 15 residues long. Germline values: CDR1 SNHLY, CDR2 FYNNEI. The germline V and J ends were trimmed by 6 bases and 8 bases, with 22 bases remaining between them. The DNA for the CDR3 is TGTGCCAGCAGAGACCAACAGGGACTAAGGACAGAAGCTTTCTTT. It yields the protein CASRDQQGLRTEAFF. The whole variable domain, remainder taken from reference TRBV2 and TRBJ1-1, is EPEVTQTPSHQVTQMGQEVILRCVPISNHLYFYWYRQILGQKVEFLVSFYNNEISEKSEIFDDQFSVERPDGSNFTLKIRSTKLEDSAMYFCASRDQQGLRTEAFFGQGTRLTVV.

The CDR3 sequence: CASSGTSGGQARGPQYF. The CDR3 coding sequence is TGTGCCAGCAGCGGGACTAGCGGGGGCCAGGCGAGGGGGCCCCAGTACTTC. This chain uses TRBV28 with TRBJ2-5; 14 bases line up with TRBD2. The CDR3 has 17 residues. CDR1 is MDHEN, CDR2 SYDVKM, per germline. J was trimmed by 9 bases and V by 6 bases; bases with no gene match: 15. Drawing the rest from reference TRBV28 and TRBJ2-5, the complete variable domain is DVKVTQSSRYLVKRTGEKVFLECVQDMDHENMFWYRQDPGLGLRLIYFSYDVKMKEKGDIPEGYSVSREKKERFSLILESASTNQTSMYLCASSGTSGGQARGPQYFGPGTRLLVL.

The CDR3 loop is CASSPNRGSTDTQYF. The CDR3 nucleotides read TGTGCCAGCAGCCCAAACAGGGGTAGCACAGATACGCAGTATTTT. The chain couples TRBV28 to TRBJ2-3, with 7 bases aligning to TRBD1. The CDR3 extends over 15 amino acids. Germline-derived CDR1 and CDR2 are MDHEN and SYDVKM. Trimming took 6 bases from V and 0 from J; bases not matched to a gene: 6.